This entry lists 23 T cell receptor beta chains sequenced from one sample in a study of cytomegalovirus exposure and HLA in healthy donors. PCR involved 60 Vbeta and 13 Jbeta primers. TCRdb's table, derived via immunoSEQ multiplex PCR, lists solely in-frame clones and lacks some. The repertoire table contains tens of thousands of clones. The specimen was PBMCs. These TCRs come from a man aged 25-45 years in good health and CMV-seropositive.

The genes are TRBV9 and TRBJ2-1; 8 bases map to TRBD2. This CDR3 comprises 13 residues. The V and J ends lost 8 bases and 3 bases, in that order; junction bases with no gene match: 4. In germline, CDR1 is SGDLS, CDR2 YYNGEE. The CDR3 reads CASTSGYYNEQFF. CDR3 sequence (DNA): TGTGCCAGTACTAGCGGATACTACAATGAGCAGTTCTTC.

The chain joins TRBV6-5 to TRBJ2-3; a weak D match, TRBD1 (5 bases). Trimming shortened V by 0 bases and J by 5 bases, and 12 bases separated the two germline ends. Germline-derived CDR1 and CDR2 are MNHEY and SVGAGI. This CDR3 is 15 amino acids long. This CDR3 is CASSYSQGWEDTQYF. The CDR3 DNA sequence: TGTGCCAGCAGTTACTCCCAGGGATGGGAAGATACGCAGTATTTT.

The chain combines TRBV5-6 with TRBJ1-5; 8 nucleotides match TRBD1. CDR1 and CDR2 (germline): SGHDT, YYEEEE. This CDR3 comprises 14 residues. Trimming took 2 bases from V and 7 from J; bases not matched to a gene: 5. CDR3 in DNA: TGTGCCAGCAGCTTCGGACAGGGTGGGCAGCCCCAGCATTTT. Translating gives CASSFGQGGQPQHF. The variable domain in full, with the rest retrieved from reference TRBV5-6 and TRBJ1-5, is DAGVTQSPTHLIKTRGQQVTLRCSPKSGHDTVSWYQQALGQGPQFIFQYYEEEERQRGNFPDRFSGHQFPNYSSELNVNALLLGDSALYLCASSFGQGGQPQHFGDGTRLSIL.

The rearrangement links TRBV20-1 to TRBJ2-4; TRBD2 might be the D (6 bases). This CDR3 is built from 11 residues. V was trimmed by 7 bases and J by 10 bases, leaving 14 bases between them. From germline, CDR1 is DFQATT and CDR2 SNEGSKA (reference sequence). CDR3 coding DNA: TGCAGTGGATCCGGGGACTCTATTCAGTACTTC. Protein: CSGSGDSIQYF.

The chain recombines TRBV7-8 with TRBJ1-2; 9 positions agree with TRBD1. The trim removed 1 base at V and 4 bases at J, leaving 4 bases unmatched. This CDR3 has 15 amino acids. Germline assignment: CDR1 SGHVS and CDR2 FQNEAQ. This CDR3 is CASSLGGQGIYGYTF. CDR3 sequence (DNA): TGTGCCAGCAGCTTAGGGGGACAGGGAATCTATGGCTACACCTTC.

The rearrangement uses TRBV6-5 and TRBJ1-6; D remains unclear. Trimming shortened V by 8 bases and J by 5 bases, and 7 bases separated the two germline ends. Germline V gives CDR1 MNHEY, CDR2 SVGAGI. The CDR3 runs to 12 residues. The CDR3 loop is CASHSHNSPLHF. The CDR3 nucleotides are TGTGCCAGCCACAGTCATAATTCACCCCTCCACTTT.

The V and J genes are TRBV12-5 and TRBJ2-7; tentative D call: TRBD1 (5 bases). CDR1 and CDR2 (germline): LGHNT, FRNRAP. The CDR3 length is 13 residues. Trimming removed 2 bases at V and 4 bases at J, with 9 bases between. The CDR3 sequence is CASGLTTGYEQYF. The CDR3 DNA reads TGTGCTAGTGGTTTGACAACAGGTTACGAGCAGTACTTC. Full variable domain (rest looked up from reference TRBV12-5 and TRBJ2-7): DARVTQTPRHKVTEMGQEVTMRCQPILGHNTVFWYRQTMMQGLELLAYFRNRAPLDDSGMPKDRFSAEMPDATLATLKIQPSEPRDSAVYFCASGLTTGYEQYFGPGTRLTVT.

V and J are TRBV6-6 and TRBJ2-7; 13 bases line up with TRBD2. The CDR3 totals 15 residues. Unmatched junction bases numbered 5, after V lost 8 bases and J lost 1 base. The germline CDR1 and CDR2 sequences are MNHNY and SVGAGI (reference sequence). CDR3 in amino acids: CASFPGLAGSYEQYF. The CDR3 nucleotides are TGTGCCAGCTTCCCGGGACTAGCGGGGTCCTACGAGCAGTACTTC.

The chain combines TRBV7-8 with TRBJ2-7; possible D gene TRBD2, 7 bases. The CDR3 sequence is 11 residues long. V was clipped by 7 bases and J by 6 bases, with 10 bases between them. Looked up from germline, CDR1 is SGHVS and CDR2 is FQNEAQ. The CDR3 bases are TGTGCCAGCATGGGGGGGCTCGAGCAGTACTTC. Translation: CASMGGLEQYF.

This chain joins TRBV29-1 and TRBJ2-7; 8 positions agree with TRBD1. Germline V gives CDR1 SQVTM, CDR2 ANQGSEA. V dropped 7 bases and J dropped 2; count of bases not matched to a gene: 13. This CDR3 contains 15 residues. The CDR3 region is CSAAKTGEAPYEQYF. Written as DNA, the CDR3 is TGCAGCGCCGCCAAGACAGGGGAGGCCCCCTACGAGCAGTACTTC.

The rearrangement links TRBV6-5 to TRBJ1-5, with D possibly matching TRBD1 (6 bases). Trimming took off 5 bases at V and 0 bases at J, with 11 bases between the two ends. The germline V gene encodes CDR1 MNHEY and CDR2 SVGAGI. There are 15 residues in the CDR3. The CDR3: CASSRTVTSNQPQHF. The CDR3 nucleotides are TGTGCCAGCAGTCGGACAGTGACTAGCAATCAGCCCCAGCATTTT.

The V and J genes are TRBV18 and TRBJ1-2, with 10 bases identical to TRBD1. Germline values: CDR1 KGHSH, CDR2 LQKENI. The CDR3 sequence is 13 residues long. V lost 6 bases, J lost 3 bases, and 1 base stayed unmatched. The CDR3 protein is CASSGQGYYGYTF. The CDR3 DNA sequence: TGTGCCAGCTCGGGACAGGGGTACTATGGCTACACCTTC.

V gene TRBV4-2 combines with J gene TRBJ1-1, with D hard to call. V was shortened by 0 bases and J by 1 base, with 9 bases between the two germline ends. This CDR3 comprises 15 residues. CDR1 is LGHNA, CDR2 YNFKEQ, per germline. CDR3 in amino acids: CASSQEIAGNTEAFF. The DNA of the CDR3 is TGTGCCAGCAGCCAAGAGATTGCCGGGAACACTGAAGCTTTCTTT.

The chain combines TRBV4-1 with TRBJ1-1; D is unresolved. V shed 0 bases and J shed 5 bases, with 10 bases lying between them. The CDR3 runs to 14 residues. The germline CDR1 and CDR2 sequences are MGHRA and YSYEKL. The CDR3 spells CASSQEVVYTEAFF. CDR3 coding DNA: TGCGCCAGCAGCCAAGAAGTAGTCTATACTGAAGCTTTCTTT.

This chain joins TRBV19 and TRBJ2-2; 7 nucleotides agree with TRBD2. The CDR3 is 13 amino acids. Germline CDR1 and CDR2: LNHDA and SQIVND (reference sequence). The trim removed 3 bases at V and 6 bases at J, leaving 1 base unmatched. The CDR3 coding sequence is TGTGCCAGTAGTATTCGGGGGGCCGGGGAGCTGTTTTTT. It yields the protein CASSIRGAGELFF.

The gene calls are TRBV9 and TRBJ2-5; D gene ambiguous. CDR1 SGDLS and CDR2 YYNGEE come from the germline V gene. The CDR3 length is 14 residues. V lost 3 bases to trimming and J lost 1 base, with 10 bases between them. CDR3 residues: CASSARGPQETQYF. In DNA form, the CDR3 reads TGTGCCAGCAGCGCGAGAGGTCCCCAAGAGACCCAGTACTTC.

V gene TRBV7-3 combines with J gene TRBJ2-3; tentative D call: TRBD2 (5 bases). The CDR3 extends over 17 amino acids. Germline loops: CDR1 SGHTA, CDR2 FQGTGA. V dropped 1 base and J dropped 1 base, with 15 bases sitting between them. The CDR3 loop reads CASSLRGTAGGTDTQYF. The CDR3 nucleotides read TGTGCCAGCAGCTTAAGGGGTACGGCGGGCGGCACAGATACGCAGTATTTT.

The V and J genes are TRBV18 and TRBJ2-5; D might be TRBD1 (6 bases). CDR3 size: 15 residues. Trimming removed 4 bases at V and 5 bases at J, with 17 bases between. Germline V gene data show CDR1 as KGHSH and CDR2 as LQKENI. The CDR3: CASSLLQGLRETQYF. The CDR3 DNA follows: TGTGCCAGCTCACTGCTTCAGGGGCTCCGGGAGACCCAGTACTTC.

A word on this clone: The sample contains more than one DNA sequence encoding this CDR3. This chain links TRBV9 with TRBJ2-1; 9 bases are shared with TRBD2. This CDR3 contains 15 residues. J lost 6 bases, V lost 0 bases, and 4 bases had no gene match. Germline CDR1 SGDLS, CDR2 YYNGEE. DNA for the CDR3: TGTGCCAGCAGCGTAGTACTAGCGGGTGTCAATGAGCAGTTCTTC. As protein: CASSVVLAGVNEQFF.

On this clone: A junction boundary mismatches the germline segment, possibly from a read error. The chain has TRBV18 and TRBJ1-5, with a possible D match to TRBD1 (6 bases). Germline V gives CDR1 KGHSH, CDR2 LQKENI. The CDR3 spans 16 residues. The CDR3 loop reads CASAPRDRNSNQPQHF. The CDR3 region has the DNA TGTGCCAGCGCACCTAGAGACAGGAATAGCAATCAGCCCCAGCATTTT.

V is TRBV4-1 and J is TRBJ2-2, with D maybe TRBD1 (5 bases). The CDR3 totals 14 residues. Trimming shortened V by 4 bases and J by 4 bases, and 10 bases separated the two germline ends. Germline CDR1 is MGHRA and CDR2 is YSYEKL. This CDR3 reads CASSPWGATGELFF. CDR3 in DNA: TGCGCCAGCAGCCCCTGGGGCGCCACCGGGGAGCTGTTTTTT.

As for this clone: The junction differs from germline at one of its ends, possibly a read error. The CDR3: CASSFVRGGSRDTEDFF. The CDR3 region has the DNA TGTGCCAGCAGCTTTGTGCGTGGAGGGAGTAGAGACACTGAAGATTTCTTT. This sequence joins TRBV13 and TRBJ1-1, with D unclear. The CDR3 sequence is 17 residues long. CDR1 and CDR2 from the germline V gene are PRHDT and FYEKMQ (reference sequence).

The rearrangement links TRBV27 to TRBJ2-7; TRBD1 aligns across 8 bases. The CDR3 totals 15 residues. With V trimmed by 2 bases and J by 6 bases, 9 bases remained unmatched. Germline-derived CDR1 and CDR2 are MNHEY and SMNVEV (reference sequence). The CDR3 is CASSLDGQGSLEQYF. Written as DNA, the CDR3 is TGTGCCAGCAGTTTAGATGGACAGGGATCTCTCGAGCAGTACTTC.